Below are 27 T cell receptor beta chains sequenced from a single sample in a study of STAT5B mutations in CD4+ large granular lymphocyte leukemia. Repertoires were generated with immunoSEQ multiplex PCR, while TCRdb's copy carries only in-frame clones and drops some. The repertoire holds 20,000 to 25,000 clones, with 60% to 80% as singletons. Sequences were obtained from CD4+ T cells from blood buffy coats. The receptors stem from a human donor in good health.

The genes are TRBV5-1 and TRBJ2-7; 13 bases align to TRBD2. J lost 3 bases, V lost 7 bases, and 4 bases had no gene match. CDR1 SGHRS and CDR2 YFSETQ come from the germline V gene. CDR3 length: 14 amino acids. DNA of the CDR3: TGCGCCAGCCTCACTAGCGGGAGGGTCTACGAGCAGTACTTC. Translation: CASLTSGRVYEQYF. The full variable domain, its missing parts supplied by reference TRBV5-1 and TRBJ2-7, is KAGVTQTPRYLIKTRGQQVTLSCSPISGHRSVSWYQQTPGQGLQFLFEYFSETQRNKGNFPGRFSGRQFSNSRSEMNVSTLELGDSALYLCASLTSGRVYEQYFGPGTRLTVT.

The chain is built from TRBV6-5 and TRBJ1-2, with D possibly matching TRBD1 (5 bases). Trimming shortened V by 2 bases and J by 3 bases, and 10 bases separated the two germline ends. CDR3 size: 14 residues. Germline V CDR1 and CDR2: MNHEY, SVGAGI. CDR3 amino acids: CASSYSRGDYGYTF. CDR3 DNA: TGTGCCAGCAGTTACAGTAGAGGGGACTATGGCTACACCTTC.

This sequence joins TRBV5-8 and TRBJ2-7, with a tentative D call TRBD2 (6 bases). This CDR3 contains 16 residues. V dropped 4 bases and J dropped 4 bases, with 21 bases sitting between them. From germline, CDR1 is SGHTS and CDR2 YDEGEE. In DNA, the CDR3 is TGTGCCAGCAGCCCAATAGAAGGGGTCCGGGGGTACGAGCAGTACTTC. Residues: CASSPIEGVRGYEQYF.

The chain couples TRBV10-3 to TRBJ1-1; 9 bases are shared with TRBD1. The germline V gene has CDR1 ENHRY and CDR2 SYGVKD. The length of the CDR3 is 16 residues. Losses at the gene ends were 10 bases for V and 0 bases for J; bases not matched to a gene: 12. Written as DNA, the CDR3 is TGTGCCACGACGGACAGGGGAGTAAGGATGAACACTGAAGCTTTCTTT. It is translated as CATTDRGVRMNTEAFF.

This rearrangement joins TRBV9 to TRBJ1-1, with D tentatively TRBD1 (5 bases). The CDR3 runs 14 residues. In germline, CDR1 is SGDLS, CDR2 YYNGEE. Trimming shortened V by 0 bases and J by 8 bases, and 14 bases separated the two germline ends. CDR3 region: CASSVDPVGGEAFF. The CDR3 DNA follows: TGTGCCAGCAGCGTAGATCCGGTGGGGGGGGAAGCTTTCTTT.

CDR3 DNA sequence: TGTGCCAGCAGCTTAAACCGGGACAGGGGGACAGATACGCAGTATTTT. Translated: CASSLNRDRGTDTQYF. This sequence joins TRBV7-9 and TRBJ2-3, with 11 bases fitting TRBD1. V was clipped by 2 bases and J by 3 bases; unmatched bases: 4. CDR3 size: 16 residues. Germline values: CDR1 SEHNR, CDR2 FQNEAQ (reference sequence). The full variable domain, its missing parts supplied by reference TRBV7-9 and TRBJ2-3, is DTGVSQNPRHKITKRGQNVTFRCDPISEHNRLYWYRQTLGQGPEFLTYFQNEAQLEKSRLLSDRFSAERPKGSFSTLEIQRTEQGDSAMYLCASSLNRDRGTDTQYFGPGTRLTVL.

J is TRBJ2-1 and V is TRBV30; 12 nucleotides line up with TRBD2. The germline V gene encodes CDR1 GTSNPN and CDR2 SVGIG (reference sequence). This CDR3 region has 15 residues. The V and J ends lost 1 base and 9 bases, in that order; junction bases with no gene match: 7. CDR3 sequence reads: CAWSATSGGYGEQFF. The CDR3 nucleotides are TGTGCCTGGAGTGCTACTAGCGGGGGGTATGGTGAGCAGTTCTTC. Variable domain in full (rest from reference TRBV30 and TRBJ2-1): SQTIHQWPATLVQPVGSPLSLECTVEGTSNPNLYWYRQAAGRGLQLLFYSVGIGQISSEVPQNLSASRPQDRQFILSSKKLLLSDSGFYLCAWSATSGGYGEQFFGPGTRLTVL.

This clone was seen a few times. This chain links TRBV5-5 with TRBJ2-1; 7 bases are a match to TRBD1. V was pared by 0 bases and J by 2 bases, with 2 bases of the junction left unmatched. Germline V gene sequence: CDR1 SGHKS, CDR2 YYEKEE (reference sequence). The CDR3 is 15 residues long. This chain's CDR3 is CASSLEGQTYNEQFF. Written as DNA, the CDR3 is TGTGCCAGCAGCTTGGAGGGACAGACCTACAATGAGCAGTTCTTC.

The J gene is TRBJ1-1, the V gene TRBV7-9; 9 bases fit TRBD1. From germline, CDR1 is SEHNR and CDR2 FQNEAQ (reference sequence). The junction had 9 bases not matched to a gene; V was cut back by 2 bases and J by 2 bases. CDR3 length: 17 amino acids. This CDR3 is CASSLTGGPLRNTEAFF. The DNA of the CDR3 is TGTGCCAGCAGCTTAACAGGGGGCCCTCTTAGAAACACTGAAGCTTTCTTT. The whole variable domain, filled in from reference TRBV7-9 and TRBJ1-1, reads DTGVSQNPRHKITKRGQNVTFRCDPISEHNRLYWYRQTLGQGPEFLTYFQNEAQLEKSRLLSDRFSAERPKGSFSTLEIQRTEQGDSAMYLCASSLTGGPLRNTEAFFGQGTRLTVV.

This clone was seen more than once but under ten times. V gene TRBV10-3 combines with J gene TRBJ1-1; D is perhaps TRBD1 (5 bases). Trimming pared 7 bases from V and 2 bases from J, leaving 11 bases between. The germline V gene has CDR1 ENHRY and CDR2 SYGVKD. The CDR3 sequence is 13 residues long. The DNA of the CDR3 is TGTGCCATCAATACCGACAGAAACACTGAAGCTTTCTTT. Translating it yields CAINTDRNTEAFF.

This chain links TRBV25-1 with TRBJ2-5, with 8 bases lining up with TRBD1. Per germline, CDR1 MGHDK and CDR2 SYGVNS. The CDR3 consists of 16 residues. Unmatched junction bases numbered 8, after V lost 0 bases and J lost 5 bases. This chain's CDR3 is CASSEYGAGGRETQYF. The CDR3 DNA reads TGTGCCAGCAGTGAATATGGGGCAGGGGGCCGGGAGACCCAGTACTTC.

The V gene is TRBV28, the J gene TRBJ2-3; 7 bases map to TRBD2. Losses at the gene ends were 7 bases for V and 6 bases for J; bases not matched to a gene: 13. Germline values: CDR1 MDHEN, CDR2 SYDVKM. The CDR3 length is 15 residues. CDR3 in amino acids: CASNPGTTNTDTQYF. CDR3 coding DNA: TGTGCCAGCAATCCCGGGACTACGAACACCGATACGCAGTATTTT. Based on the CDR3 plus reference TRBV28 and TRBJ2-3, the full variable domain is DVKVTQSSRYLVKRTGEKVFLECVQDMDHENMFWYRQDPGLGLRLIYFSYDVKMKEKGDIPEGYSVSREKKERFSLILESASTNQTSMYLCASNPGTTNTDTQYFGPGTRLTVL.

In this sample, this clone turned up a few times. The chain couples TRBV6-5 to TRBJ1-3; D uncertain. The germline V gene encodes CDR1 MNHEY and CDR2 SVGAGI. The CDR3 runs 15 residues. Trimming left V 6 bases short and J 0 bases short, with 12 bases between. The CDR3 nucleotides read TGTGCCAGCAGGCTGAGCTTGAGCTCTGGAAACACCATATATTTT. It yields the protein CASRLSLSSGNTIYF.

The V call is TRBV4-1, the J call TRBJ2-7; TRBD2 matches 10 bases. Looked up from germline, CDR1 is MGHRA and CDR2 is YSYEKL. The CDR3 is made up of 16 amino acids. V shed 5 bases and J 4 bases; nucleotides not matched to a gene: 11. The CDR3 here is CASSEGETSGLYEQYF. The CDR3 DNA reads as TGCGCCAGCAGCGAAGGGGAGACTAGCGGGTTGTACGAGCAGTACTTC.

The CDR3 is CASSSQMQPQHF. CDR3 DNA: TGTGCCAGCAGTTCTCAAATGCAGCCCCAGCATTTT. The chain combines TRBV28 with TRBJ1-5; D uncertain. CDR1 and CDR2 (germline): MDHEN, SYDVKM. Between the trimmed V and J ends, which lost 4 bases and 7 bases, there was a span of 8 bases. CDR3 size: 12 residues.

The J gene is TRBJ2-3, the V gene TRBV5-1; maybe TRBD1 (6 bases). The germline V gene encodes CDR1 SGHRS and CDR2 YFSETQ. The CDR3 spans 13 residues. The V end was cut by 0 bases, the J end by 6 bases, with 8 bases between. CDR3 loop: CASSLDRVDTQYF. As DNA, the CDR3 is TGCGCCAGCAGCTTGGACAGGGTTGATACGCAGTATTTT. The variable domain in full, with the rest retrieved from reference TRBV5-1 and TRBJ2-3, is KAGVTQTPRYLIKTRGQQVTLSCSPISGHRSVSWYQQTPGQGLQFLFEYFSETQRNKGNFPGRFSGRQFSNSRSEMNVSTLELGDSALYLCASSLDRVDTQYFGPGTRLTVL.

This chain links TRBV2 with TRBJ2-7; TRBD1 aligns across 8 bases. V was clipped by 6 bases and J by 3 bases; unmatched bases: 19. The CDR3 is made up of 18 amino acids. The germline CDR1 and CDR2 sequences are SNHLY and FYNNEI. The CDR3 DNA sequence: TGTGCCAGCAGCCGGACAGGGTGGAACACGGCATTGAACTACGAGCAGTACTTC. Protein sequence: CASSRTGWNTALNYEQYF.

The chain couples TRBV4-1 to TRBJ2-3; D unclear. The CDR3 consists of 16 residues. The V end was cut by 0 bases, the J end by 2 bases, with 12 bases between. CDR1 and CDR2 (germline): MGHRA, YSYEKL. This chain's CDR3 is CASSQDFSLSTDTQYF. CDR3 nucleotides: TGCGCCAGCAGCCAAGACTTTTCACTCTCCACAGATACGCAGTATTTT.

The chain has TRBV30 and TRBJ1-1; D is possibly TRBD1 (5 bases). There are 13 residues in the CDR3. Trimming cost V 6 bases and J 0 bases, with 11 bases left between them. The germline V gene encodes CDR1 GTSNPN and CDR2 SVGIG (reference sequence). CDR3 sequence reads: CACWGGVNTEAFF. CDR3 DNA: TGTGCCTGTTGGGGGGGGGTGAACACTGAAGCTTTCTTT.

The CDR3 is CASSLLTSYEQYF. In DNA, the CDR3 is TGTGCCAGCAGCTTGCTTACCTCCTACGAGCAGTACTTC. The chain links TRBV5-4 to TRBJ2-7, with D uncertain. The CDR3 is 13 amino acids. The V end lost 1 base, the J end lost 0 bases, and 5 bases lay between the germline ends. The V gene's germline CDR1 is SGHNT and CDR2 YYREEE (reference sequence). The whole variable domain, filled in from reference TRBV5-4 and TRBJ2-7, reads ETGVTQSPTHLIKTRGQQVTLRCSSQSGHNTVSWYQQALGQGPQFIFQYYREEENGRGNFPPRFSGLQFPNYSSELNVNALELDDSALYLCASSLLTSYEQYFGPGTRLTVT.

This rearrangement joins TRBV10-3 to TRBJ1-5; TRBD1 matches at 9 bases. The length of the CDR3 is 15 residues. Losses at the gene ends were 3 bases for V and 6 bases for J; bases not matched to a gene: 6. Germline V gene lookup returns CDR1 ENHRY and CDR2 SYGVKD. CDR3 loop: CAISDSGQGFQPQHF. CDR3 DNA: TGTGCCATCAGTGATTCGGGACAGGGTTTTCAGCCCCAGCATTTT.

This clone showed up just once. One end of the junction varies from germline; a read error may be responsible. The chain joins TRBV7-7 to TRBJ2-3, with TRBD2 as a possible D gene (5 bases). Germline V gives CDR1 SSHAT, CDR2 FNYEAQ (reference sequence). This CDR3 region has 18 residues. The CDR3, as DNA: TGTGCTAGCAGCTTAGAAGGGTCGGGAACAGCTGGGTCAGATACGCAGTATTTT. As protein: CASSLEGSGTAGSDTQYF.

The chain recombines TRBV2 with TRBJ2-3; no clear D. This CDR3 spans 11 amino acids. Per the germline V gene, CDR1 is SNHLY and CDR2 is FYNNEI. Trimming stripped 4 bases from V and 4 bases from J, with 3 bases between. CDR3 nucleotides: TGTGCCAGCAGTGGTGCAGATACGCAGTATTTT. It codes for CASSGADTQYF.

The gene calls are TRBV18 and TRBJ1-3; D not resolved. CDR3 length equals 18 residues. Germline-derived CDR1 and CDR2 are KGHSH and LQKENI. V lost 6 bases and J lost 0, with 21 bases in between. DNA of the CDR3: TGTGCCAGCTCTCACACCGTTATTGGCGGGGACTCTGGAAACACCATATATTTT. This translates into CASSHTVIGGDSGNTIYF.

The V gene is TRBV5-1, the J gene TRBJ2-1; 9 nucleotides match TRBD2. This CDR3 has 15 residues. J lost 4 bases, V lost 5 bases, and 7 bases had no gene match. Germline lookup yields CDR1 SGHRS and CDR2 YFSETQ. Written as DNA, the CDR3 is TGCGCCAGCAGACTTAGCGGGAGTGGTTACAATGAGCAGTTCTTC. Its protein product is CASRLSGSGYNEQFF.

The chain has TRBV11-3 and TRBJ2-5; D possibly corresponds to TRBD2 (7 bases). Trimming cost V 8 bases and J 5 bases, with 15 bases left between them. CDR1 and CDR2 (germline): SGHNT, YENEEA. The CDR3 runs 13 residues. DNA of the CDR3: TGTGCCAGCGGCCAAGGGGGGGCGGAGACCCAGTACTTC. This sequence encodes CASGQGGAETQYF.

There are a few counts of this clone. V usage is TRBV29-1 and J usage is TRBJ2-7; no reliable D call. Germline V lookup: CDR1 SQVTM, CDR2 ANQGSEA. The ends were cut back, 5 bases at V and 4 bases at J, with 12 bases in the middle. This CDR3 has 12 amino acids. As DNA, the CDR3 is TGCAGCGTTTGGGCCTTACCTTACGAGCAGTACTTC. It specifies CSVWALPYEQYF.